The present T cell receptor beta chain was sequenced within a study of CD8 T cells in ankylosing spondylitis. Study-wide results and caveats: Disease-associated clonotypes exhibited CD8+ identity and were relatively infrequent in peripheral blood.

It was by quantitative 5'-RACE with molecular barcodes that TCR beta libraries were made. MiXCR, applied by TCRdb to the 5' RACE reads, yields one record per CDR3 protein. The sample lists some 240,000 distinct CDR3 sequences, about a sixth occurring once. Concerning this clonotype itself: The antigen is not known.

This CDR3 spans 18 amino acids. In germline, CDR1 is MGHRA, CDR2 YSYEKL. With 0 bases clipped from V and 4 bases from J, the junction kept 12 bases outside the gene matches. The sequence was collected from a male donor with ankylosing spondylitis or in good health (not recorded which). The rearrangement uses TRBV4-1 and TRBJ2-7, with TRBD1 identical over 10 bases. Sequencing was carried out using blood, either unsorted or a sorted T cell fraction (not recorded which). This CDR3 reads CASSQDHRPMGQGYEQYF. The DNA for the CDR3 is TGCGCCAGCAGCCAAGACCATCGGCCTATGGGACAGGGGTACGAGCAGTACTTC.